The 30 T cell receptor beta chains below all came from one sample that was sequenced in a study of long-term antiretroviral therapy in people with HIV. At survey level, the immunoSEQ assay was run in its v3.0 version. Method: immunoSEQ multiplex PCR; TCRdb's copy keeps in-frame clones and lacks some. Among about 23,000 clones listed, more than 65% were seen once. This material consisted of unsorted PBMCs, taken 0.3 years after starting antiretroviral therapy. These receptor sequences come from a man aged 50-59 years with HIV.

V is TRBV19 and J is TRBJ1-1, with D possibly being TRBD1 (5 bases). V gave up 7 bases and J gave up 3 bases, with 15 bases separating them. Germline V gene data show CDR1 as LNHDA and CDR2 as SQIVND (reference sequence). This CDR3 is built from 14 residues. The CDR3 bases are TGTGCCAGTATCCTTCAGGGAGCGGACACTGAAGCTTTCTTT. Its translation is CASILQGADTEAFF.

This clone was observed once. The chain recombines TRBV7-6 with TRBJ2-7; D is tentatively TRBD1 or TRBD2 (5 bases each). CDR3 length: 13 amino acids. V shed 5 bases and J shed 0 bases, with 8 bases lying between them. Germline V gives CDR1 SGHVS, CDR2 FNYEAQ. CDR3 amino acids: CASSTGASYEQYF. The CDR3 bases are TGTGCCAGCAGCACCGGGGCCTCCTACGAGCAGTACTTC.

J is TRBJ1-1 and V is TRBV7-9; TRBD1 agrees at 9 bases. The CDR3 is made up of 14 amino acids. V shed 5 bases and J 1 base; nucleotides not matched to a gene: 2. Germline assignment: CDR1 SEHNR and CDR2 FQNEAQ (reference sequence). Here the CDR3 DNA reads TGTGCCAGCAGCACAGGGGGCCCGAACACTGAAGCTTTCTTT. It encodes CASSTGGPNTEAFF.

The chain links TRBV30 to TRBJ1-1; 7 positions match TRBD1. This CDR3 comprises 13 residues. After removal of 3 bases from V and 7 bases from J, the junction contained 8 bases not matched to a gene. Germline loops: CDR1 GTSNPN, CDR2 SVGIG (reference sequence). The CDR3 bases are TGTGCCTGGAGGATACAGGGGATTAATGAAGCTTTCTTT. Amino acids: CAWRIQGINEAFF.

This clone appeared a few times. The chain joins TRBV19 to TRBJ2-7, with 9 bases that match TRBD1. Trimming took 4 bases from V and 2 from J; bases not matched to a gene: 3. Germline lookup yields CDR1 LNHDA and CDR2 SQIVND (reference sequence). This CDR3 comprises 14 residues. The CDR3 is CASSRDRAAYEQYF. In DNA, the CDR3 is TGTGCCAGTAGTAGGGACAGGGCGGCCTACGAGCAGTACTTC.

The CDR3 here is CASSHRHGNYGYTF. CDR3 DNA: TGTGCCAGCAGCCACCGTCACGGGAATTATGGCTACACCTTC. The genes are TRBV5-6 and TRBJ1-2, with D unresolved. Germline values: CDR1 SGHDT, CDR2 YYEEEE. Trimming cost V 4 bases and J 5 bases, with 15 bases left between them. This CDR3 is built from 14 residues.

The CDR3 bases are TGTGCCAGCAGCCCGGGGATCGGGGCTGAAGCTTTCTTT. It specifies CASSPGIGAEAFF. The chain is built from TRBV5-8 and TRBJ1-1; no clear D gene. V lost 4 bases, J lost 6 bases, and 13 bases lay in between. The CDR3 is 13 amino acids. Germline V gene lookup returns CDR1 SGHTS and CDR2 YDEGEE.

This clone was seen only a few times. DNA of the CDR3: TGTGCCAGCAGTTCCACTAGGACAGATACGATCTATGGCTACACCTTC. This translates into CASSSTRTDTIYGYTF. This rearrangement joins TRBV28 to TRBJ1-2; tentatively, D is TRBD1 (6 bases). Germline-derived CDR1 and CDR2 are MDHEN and SYDVKM. Trimming took 4 bases from V and 4 from J, leaving 19 bases between them. This CDR3 spans 16 amino acids.

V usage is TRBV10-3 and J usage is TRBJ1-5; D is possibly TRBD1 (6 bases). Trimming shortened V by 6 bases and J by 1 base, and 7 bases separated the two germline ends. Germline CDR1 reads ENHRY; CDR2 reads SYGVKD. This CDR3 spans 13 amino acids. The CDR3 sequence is CAIRGGSNQPQHF. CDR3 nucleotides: TGTGCCATCAGAGGGGGAAGCAATCAGCCCCAGCATTTT.

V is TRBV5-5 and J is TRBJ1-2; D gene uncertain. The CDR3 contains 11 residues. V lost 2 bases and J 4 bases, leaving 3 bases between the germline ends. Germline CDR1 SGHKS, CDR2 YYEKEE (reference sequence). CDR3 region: CASSLGYGYTF. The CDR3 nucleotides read TGTGCCAGCAGCTTAGGCTATGGCTACACCTTC.

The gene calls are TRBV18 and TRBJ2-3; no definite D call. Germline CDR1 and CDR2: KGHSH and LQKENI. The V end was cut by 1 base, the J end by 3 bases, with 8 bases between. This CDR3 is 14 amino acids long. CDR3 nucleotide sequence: TGTGCCAGCTCACCACTACCCAGAACAGATACGCAGTATTTT. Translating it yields CASSPLPRTDTQYF.

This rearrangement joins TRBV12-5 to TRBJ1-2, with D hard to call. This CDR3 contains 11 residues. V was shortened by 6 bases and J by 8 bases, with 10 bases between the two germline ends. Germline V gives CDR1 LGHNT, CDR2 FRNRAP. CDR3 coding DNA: TGTGCTAGTGGCTTTAATAGAGGCTACACCTTC. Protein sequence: CASGFNRGYTF.

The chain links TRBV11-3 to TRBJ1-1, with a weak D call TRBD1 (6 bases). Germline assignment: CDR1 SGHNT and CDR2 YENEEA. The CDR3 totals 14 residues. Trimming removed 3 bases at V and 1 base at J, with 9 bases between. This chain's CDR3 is CASSFSGQNTEAFF. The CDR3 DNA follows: TGTGCCAGCAGCTTCTCGGGACAGAACACTGAAGCTTTCTTT.

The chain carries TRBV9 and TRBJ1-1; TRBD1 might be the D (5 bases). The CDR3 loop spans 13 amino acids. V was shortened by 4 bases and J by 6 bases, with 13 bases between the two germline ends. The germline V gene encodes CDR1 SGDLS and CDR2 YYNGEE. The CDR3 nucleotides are TGTGCCAGCAGCCCCCTCGGGACGGCTGAAGCTTTCTTT. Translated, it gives CASSPLGTAEAFF.

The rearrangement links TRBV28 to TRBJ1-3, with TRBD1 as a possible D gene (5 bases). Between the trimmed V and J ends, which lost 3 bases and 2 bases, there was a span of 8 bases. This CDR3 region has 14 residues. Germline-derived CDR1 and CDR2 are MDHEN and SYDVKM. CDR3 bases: TGTGCCAGCAGTTTGATCAGGGCTGGAAACACCATATATTTT. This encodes CASSLIRAGNTIYF.

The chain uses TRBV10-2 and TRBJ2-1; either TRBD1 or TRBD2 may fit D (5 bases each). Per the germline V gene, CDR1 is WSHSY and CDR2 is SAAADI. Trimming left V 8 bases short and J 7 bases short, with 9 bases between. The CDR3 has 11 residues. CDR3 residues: CASGWGNEQFF. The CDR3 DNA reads TGCGCCAGCGGGTGGGGGAATGAGCAGTTCTTC.

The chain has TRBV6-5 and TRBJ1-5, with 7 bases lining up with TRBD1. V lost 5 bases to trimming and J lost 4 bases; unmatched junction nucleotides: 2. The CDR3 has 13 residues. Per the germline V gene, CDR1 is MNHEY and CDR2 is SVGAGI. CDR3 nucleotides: TGTGCCAGCAGTCTACAGGGGAATCAGCCCCAGCATTTT. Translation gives CASSLQGNQPQHF.

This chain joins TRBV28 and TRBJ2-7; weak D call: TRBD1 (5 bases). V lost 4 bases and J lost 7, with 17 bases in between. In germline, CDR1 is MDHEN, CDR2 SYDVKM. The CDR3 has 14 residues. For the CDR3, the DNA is TGTGCCAGCAGTTCCCCGGACAAGAGGTGGGAGCAGTACTTC. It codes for CASSSPDKRWEQYF.

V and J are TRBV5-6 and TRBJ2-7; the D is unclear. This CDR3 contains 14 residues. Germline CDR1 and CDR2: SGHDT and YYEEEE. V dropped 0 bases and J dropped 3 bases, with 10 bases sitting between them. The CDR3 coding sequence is TGTGCCAGCAGCTTGGGTCCCGGAGACTACGAGCAGTACTTC. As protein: CASSLGPGDYEQYF.

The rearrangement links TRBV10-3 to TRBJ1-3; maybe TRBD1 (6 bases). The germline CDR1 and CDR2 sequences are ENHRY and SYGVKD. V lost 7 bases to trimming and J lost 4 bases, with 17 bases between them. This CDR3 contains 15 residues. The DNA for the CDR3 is TGTGCCATCACCGAGGGGCAGGGGCCCGGAAACACCATATATTTT. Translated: CAITEGQGPGNTIYF.

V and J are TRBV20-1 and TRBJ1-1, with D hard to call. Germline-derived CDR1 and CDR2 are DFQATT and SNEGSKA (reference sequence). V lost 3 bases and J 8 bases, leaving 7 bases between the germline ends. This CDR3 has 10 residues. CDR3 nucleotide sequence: TGCAGTGCTAGTGGGTTGGAAGCTTTCTTT. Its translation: CSASGLEAFF.

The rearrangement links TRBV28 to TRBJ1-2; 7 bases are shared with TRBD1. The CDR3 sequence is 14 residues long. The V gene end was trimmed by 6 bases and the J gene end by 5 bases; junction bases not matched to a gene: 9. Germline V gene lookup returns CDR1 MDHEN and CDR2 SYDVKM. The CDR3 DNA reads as TGTGCCAGCAGCCCGACAGGGTTGGAATATGGCTACACCTTC. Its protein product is CASSPTGLEYGYTF.

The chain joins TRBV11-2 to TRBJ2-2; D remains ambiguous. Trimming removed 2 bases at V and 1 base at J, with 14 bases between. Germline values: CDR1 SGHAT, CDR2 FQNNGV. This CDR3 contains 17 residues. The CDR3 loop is CASSLIVFRKNTGELFF. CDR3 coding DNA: TGTGCCAGCAGCTTAATAGTCTTCCGTAAGAACACCGGGGAGCTGTTTTTT.

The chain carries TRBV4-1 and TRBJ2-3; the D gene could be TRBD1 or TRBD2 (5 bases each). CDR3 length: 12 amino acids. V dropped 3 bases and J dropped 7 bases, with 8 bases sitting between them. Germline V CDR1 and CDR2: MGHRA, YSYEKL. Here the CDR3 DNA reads TGCGCCAGCAGCCAGAGGGGTTATACGCAGTATTTT. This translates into CASSQRGYTQYF.

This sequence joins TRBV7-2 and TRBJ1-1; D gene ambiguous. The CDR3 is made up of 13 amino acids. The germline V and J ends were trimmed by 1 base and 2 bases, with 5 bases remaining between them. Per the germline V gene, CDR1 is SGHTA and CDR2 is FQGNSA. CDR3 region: CASSLDSNTEAFF. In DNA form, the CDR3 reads TGTGCCAGCAGCTTAGACAGCAACACTGAAGCTTTCTTT.

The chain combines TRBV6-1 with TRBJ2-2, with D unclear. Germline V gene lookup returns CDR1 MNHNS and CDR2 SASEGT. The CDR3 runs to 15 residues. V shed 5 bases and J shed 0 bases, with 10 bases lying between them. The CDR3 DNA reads TGTGCCAGCAGTACCGGATTTTCGAACACCGGGGAGCTGTTTTTT. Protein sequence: CASSTGFSNTGELFF.

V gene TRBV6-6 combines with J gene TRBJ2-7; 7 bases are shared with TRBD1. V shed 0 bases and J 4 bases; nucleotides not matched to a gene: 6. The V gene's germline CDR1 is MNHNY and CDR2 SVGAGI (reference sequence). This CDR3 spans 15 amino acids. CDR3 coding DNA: TGTGCCAGCAGTTACTCCCCACAGGGGCCTTACGAGCAGTACTTC. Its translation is CASSYSPQGPYEQYF.

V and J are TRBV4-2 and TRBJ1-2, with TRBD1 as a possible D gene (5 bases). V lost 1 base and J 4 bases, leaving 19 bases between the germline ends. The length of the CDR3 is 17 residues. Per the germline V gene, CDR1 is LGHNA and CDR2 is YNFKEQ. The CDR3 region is CASSQGPKVREGYGYTF. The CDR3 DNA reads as TGTGCCAGCAGCCAAGGTCCTAAGGTCAGGGAGGGCTATGGCTACACCTTC.

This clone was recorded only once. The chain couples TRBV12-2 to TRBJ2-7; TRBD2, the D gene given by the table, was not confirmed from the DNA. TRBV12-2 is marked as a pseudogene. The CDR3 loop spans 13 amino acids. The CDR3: CASRPLGAGEQYF. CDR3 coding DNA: TGTGCAAGTCGCCCCTTAGGGGCGGGGGAGCAGTACTTC.

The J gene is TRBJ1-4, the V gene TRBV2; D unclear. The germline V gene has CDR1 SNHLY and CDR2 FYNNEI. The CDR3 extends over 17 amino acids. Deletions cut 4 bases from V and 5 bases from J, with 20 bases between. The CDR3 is CASSARLAGKGNEKLFF. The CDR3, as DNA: TGTGCCAGCAGTGCCAGGCTGGCGGGTAAAGGGAATGAAAAACTGTTTTTT.